This T cell receptor (beta chain) was sequenced during a study of beta chain features in type 1 diabetes. Overall study results and limits: For Type 1 diabetes patients, all four CD4+ subsets carried TCRB CDR3s that were moderately but significantly shorter. Fewer insertions but more deletions were seen at VDJ junctions in type 1 diabetes patients.

Concerning this clone itself: What it binds is not known.

The authors reverse transcribed all of the isolated RNA, so sequencing captured expressed TCRB transcripts. Assay: immunoSEQ multiplex PCR; the TCRdb copy retains only in-frame clones and omits some. Of 640,000 or so clones listed, under 15% are singletons. The CDR3 has 13 amino acids. Trimming took 5 bases from V and 12 from J, leaving 16 bases between them. CDR1 and CDR2 from the germline V gene are MNHEY and SMNVEV (reference sequence). This chain links TRBV27 with TRBJ1-4, with a possible D match to TRBD1 (6 bases). The TCR originated in a man younger than 30 with type 1 diabetes. Sequences were obtained from naive CD4+ T cells from blood. CDR3 residues: CASSIGGGYELFF. CDR3 nucleotides: TGTGCCAGCAGTATCGGAGGGGGATATGAACTGTTTTTT.